This T cell receptor (beta chain) came from a study of beta chain features in type 1 diabetes. This clone was found a few times. The CDR3 runs 16 residues. CDR1 and CDR2 from the germline V gene are SGHTA and FQGTGA. Trimming left V 5 bases short and J 1 base short, with 16 bases between. Every bit of the isolated RNA underwent reverse transcription, so sequencing read expressed TCRB transcripts. Produced via immunoSEQ multiplex PCR; TCRdb's table is partial and in-frame only. The sample records just over 600,000 clones, roughly a sixth being singletons. V is TRBV7-3 and J is TRBJ2-3; a weak D match, TRBD2 (5 bases). The origin of this receptor is a man aged 18 to 35 in good health. Sequencing was carried out using naive CD4+ T cells from blood. In DNA, the CDR3 is TGTGCCAGCAGCCTTGGTGGGGTCGGGGGCACAGATACGCAGTATTTT. It codes for CASSLGGVGGTDTQYF.